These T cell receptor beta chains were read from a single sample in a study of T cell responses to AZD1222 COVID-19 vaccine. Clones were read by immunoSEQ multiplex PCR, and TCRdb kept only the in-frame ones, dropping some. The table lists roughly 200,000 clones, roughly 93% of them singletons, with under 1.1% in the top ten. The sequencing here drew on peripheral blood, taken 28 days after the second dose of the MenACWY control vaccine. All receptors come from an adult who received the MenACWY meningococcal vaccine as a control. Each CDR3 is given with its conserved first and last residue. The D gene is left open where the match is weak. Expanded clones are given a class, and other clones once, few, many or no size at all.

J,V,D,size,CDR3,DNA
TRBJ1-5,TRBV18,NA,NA,CASSPSGNSNQPQHF,TGTGCCAGCTCACCAAGCGGGAATAGCAATCAGCCCCAGCATTTT
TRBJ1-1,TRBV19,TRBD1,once,CASSERQGRDFF,TGTGCCAGTAGTGAGAGACAGGGGAGGGATTTCTTT
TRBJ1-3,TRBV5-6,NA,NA,CASSFSTLKGNTIYF,TGTGCCAGCAGCTTTTCCACTCTGAAAGGCAACACCATATATTTT
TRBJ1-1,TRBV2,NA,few,CASSRGRTEAFF,TGTGCCAGCAGTAGGGGGAGGACTGAAGCTTTCTTT
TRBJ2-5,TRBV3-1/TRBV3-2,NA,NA,CASTRLGTQYF,TGTGCCAGCACCCGTCTAGGGACCCAGTACTTC
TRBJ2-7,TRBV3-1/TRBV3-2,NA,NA,CASSQGGGTYEQYF,TGTGCCAGCAGCCAAGGGGGCGGGACCTACGAGCAGTACTTC
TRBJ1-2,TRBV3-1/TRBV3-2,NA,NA,CASRDSNYGYTF,TGTGCCAGCCGGGACTCAAACTATGGCTACACCTTC
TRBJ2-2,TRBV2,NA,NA,CASRGLIITGELFF,TGTGCCAGCAGAGGTTTGATAATCACCGGGGAGCTGTTTTTT
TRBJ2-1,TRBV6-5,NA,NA,CASSYSGWSSYNEQFF,TGTGCCAGCAGTTACTCGGGGTGGAGCTCCTACAATGAGCAGTTCTTC
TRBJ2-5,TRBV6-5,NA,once,CASRGLDEETQYF,TGTGCCAGCCGCGGACTGGACGAAGAGACCCAGTACTTC
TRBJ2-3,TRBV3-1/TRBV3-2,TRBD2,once,CASSQLWRGGSDTQYF,TGTGCCAGCAGCCAACTTTGGCGGGGAGGGTCAGATACGCAGTATTTT
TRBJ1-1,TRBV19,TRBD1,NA,CASQTGPRTEAFF,TGTGCCAGCCAGACAGGGCCGAGGACTGAAGCTTTCTTT
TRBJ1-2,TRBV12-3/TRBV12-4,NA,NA,CASSTGYGYTF,TGTGCCAGCAGTACAGGGTATGGCTACACCTTC
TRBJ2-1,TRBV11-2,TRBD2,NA,CASSQRGGVPYNEQFF,TGTGCCAGCAGTCAGCGGGGGGGGGTTCCCTACAATGAGCAGTTCTTC
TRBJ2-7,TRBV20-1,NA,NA,CSASSPRLTSYEQYF,TGCAGTGCTAGTAGTCCGAGACTTACCTCCTACGAGCAGTACTTC
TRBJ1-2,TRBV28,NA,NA,CASSLGTGFGYTF,TGTGCCAGCAGTTTAGGAACAGGGTTTGGCTACACCTTC
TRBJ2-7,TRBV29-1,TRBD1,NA,CSVGQGAAYEQYF,TGCAGCGTTGGGCAGGGGGCGGCCTACGAGCAGTACTTC
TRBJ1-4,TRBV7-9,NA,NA,CASSYRATNEKLFF,TGTGCCAGCAGCTACAGGGCAACTAATGAAAAACTGTTTTTT
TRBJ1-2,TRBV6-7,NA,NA,CASIPLRWILNYGYTF,TGTGCCAGCATCCCACTACGATGGATCCTTAACTATGGCTACACCTTC
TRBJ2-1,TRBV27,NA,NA,CASRPTVGEQFF,TGTGCCAGCAGACCAACGGTGGGTGAGCAGTTCTTC
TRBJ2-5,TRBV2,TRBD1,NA,CASPDRDRNGETQYF,TGTGCCAGCCCAGACCGGGACAGGAACGGAGAGACCCAGTACTTC
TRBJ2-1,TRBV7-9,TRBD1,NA,CASSLGDRVYNEQFF,TGTGCCAGCAGCTTAGGGGACAGGGTCTACAATGAGCAGTTCTTC
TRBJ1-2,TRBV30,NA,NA,CAWSLNTGPNYGYTF,TGTGCCTGGAGTCTGAACACGGGACCCAACTATGGCTACACCTTC
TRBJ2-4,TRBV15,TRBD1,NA,CATSTGTGSRNIQYF,TGTGCCACCAGCACCGGGACAGGGTCCCGAAACATTCAGTACTTC
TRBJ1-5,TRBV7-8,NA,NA,CASSLARGRDQPQHF,TGTGCCAGCAGCTTAGCGCGGGGGAGGGATCAGCCCCAGCATTTT
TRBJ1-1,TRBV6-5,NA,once,CASSYIGVGTNTEAFF,TGTGCCAGCAGTTATATAGGGGTGGGTACGAACACTGAAGCTTTCTTT
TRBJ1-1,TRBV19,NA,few,CASSFSRGHREAFF,TGTGCCAGTAGTTTCTCTCGGGGACATCGTGAAGCTTTCTTT
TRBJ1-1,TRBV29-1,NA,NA,CSVKSPNTEAFF,TGCAGCGTGAAGTCCCCTAACACTGAAGCTTTCTTT
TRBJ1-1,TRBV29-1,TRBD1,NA,CSVEHRQGTEAFF,TGCAGCGTTGAACATCGACAGGGCACTGAAGCTTTCTTT
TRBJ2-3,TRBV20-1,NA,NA,CSASSTDTQYF,TGCAGTGCTAGTAGCACAGATACGCAGTATTTT
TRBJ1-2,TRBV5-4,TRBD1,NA,CASSHRQGQSYTF,TGTGCCAGCAGCCACCGACAGGGTCAAAGCTACACCTTC
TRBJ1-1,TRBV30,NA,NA,CAWSLFGGGTEAFF,TGTGCCTGGAGTCTCTTTGGGGGTGGCACTGAAGCTTTCTTT
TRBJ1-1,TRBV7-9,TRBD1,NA,CASSLSGQGREAFF,TGTGCCAGCAGCTTATCGGGACAGGGTCGTGAAGCTTTCTTT
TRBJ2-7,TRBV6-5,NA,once,CAIDQTHSYEQYF,TGTGCCATCGACCAGACTCATTCCTACGAGCAGTACTTC
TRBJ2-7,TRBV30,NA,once,CAWSVRTAPKYEQYF,TGTGCCTGGAGTGTACGGACGGCCCCTAAATACGAGCAGTACTTC
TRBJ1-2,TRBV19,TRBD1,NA,CASSSSTGGYYGYTF,TGTGCCAGTAGCTCCTCGACAGGGGGTTACTATGGCTACACCTTC
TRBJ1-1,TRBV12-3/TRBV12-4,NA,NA,CASSPYRGDEAFF,TGTGCCAGCAGTCCTTATCGGGGGGATGAAGCTTTCTTT
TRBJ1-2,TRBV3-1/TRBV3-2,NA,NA,CASSQALYGYTF,TGTGCCAGCAGCCAAGCCTTGTATGGCTACACCTTC
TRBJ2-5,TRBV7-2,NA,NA,CASSLAGHLNQETQYF,TGTGCCAGCAGCTTAGCTGGACACCTAAACCAAGAGACCCAGTACTTC
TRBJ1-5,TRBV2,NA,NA,CASSLAGSGAGPQHF,TGTGCCAGCAGCCTAGCGGGGAGTGGTGCGGGGCCCCAGCATTTT
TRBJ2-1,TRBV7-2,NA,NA,CASSSTGGDNEQFF,TGTGCCAGCAGCTCTACAGGGGGGGACAATGAGCAGTTCTTC